The T cell receptor (beta chain) described here comes from a study of shared clonotypes between healthy human individuals. Study results and limitations: Naive CD4 clonotype sharing across several donors was around 5.5%.

With regard to this clone: The antigen remains undetermined.

V lost 4 bases to trimming and J lost 5 bases, with 13 bases between them. There are 13 residues in the CDR3. Germline lookup yields CDR1 SGHRS and CDR2 YFSETQ. The data were produced by immunoSEQ multiplex PCR, yet TCRdb's version contains in-frame clones alone and is incomplete. The data hold 2,500,000 or so clones, with roughly 92% observed a single time. The rearrangement uses TRBV5-1 and TRBJ2-7; possibly TRBD1 for D (6 bases). This receptor was obtained from a man aged 18 to 30 in good health. Some clones in this sample may be carry-over from other donors' samples. The sequenced sample was naive CD4+ T cells from PBMCs. As for subset: CD45RA+ positively selected. The CDR3 sequence: CASSQGLVNEQYF. CDR3 DNA sequence: TGCGCCAGCAGCCAGGGGCTAGTCAACGAGCAGTACTTC.